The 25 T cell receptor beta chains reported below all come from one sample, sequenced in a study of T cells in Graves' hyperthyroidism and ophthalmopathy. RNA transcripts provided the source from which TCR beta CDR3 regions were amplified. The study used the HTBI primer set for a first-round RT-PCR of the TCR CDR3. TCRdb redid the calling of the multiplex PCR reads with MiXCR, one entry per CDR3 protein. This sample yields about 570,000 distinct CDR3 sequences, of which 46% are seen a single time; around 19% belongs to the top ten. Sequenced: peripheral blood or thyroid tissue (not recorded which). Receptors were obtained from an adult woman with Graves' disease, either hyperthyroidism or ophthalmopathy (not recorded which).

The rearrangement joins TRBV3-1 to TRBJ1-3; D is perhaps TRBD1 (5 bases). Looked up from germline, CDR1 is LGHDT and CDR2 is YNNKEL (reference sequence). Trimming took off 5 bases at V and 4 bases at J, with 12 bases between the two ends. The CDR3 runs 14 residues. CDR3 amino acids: CASSAWDAGNTIYF. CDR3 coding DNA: TGTGCCAGCAGCGCGTGGGACGCCGGAAACACCATATATTTT.

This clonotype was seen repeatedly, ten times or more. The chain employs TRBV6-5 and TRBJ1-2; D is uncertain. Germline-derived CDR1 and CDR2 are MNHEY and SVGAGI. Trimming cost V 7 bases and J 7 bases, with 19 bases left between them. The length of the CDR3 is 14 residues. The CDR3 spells CASTRSSASGGYTF. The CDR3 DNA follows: TGTGCCAGCACCCGATCCTCTGCGTCGGGTGGCTACACCTTC.

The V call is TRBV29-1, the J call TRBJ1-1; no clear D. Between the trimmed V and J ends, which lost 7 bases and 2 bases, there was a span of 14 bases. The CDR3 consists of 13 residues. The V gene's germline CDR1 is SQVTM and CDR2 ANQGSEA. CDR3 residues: CSGISAANTEAFF. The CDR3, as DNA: TGCAGCGGGATCAGTGCAGCAAACACTGAAGCTTTCTTT.

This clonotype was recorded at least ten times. CDR3 region: CASSFGKGYTF. CDR3 DNA: TGTGCCAGCAGCTTTGGCAAAGGCTACACCTTC. The chain couples TRBV5-4 to TRBJ1-2, with no clear D. V was clipped by 2 bases and J by 8 bases, with 7 bases between them. Germline values: CDR1 SGHNT, CDR2 YYREEE (reference sequence). This CDR3 has 11 amino acids. Based on the CDR3 plus reference TRBV5-4 and TRBJ1-2, the full variable domain is ETGVTQSPTHLIKTRGQQVTLRCSSQSGHNTVSWYQQALGQGPQFIFQYYREEENGRGNFPPRFSGLQFPNYSSELNVNALELDDSALYLCASSFGKGYTFGSGTRLTVV.

The chain's CDR3 is CSVPSRGIGYTF. The CDR3 DNA is TGCAGTGTACCCTCGCGGGGGATTGGCTACACCTTC. V and J are TRBV20-1 and TRBJ1-2, with D possibly matching TRBD1 (5 bases). V was cut by 7 bases and J by 7 bases, with 16 bases left in between. CDR1 and CDR2 (germline): DFQATT, SNEGSKA (reference sequence). The CDR3 is 12 residues long.

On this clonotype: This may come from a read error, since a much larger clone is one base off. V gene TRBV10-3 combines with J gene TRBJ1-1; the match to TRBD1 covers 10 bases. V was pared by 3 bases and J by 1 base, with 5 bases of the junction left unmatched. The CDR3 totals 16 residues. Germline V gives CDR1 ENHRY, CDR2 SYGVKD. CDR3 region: CAISDHRDRGNTEAFF. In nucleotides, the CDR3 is TGTGCCATCAGTGACCACCGGGACAGGGGGAACACTGAAGCTTTCTTT.

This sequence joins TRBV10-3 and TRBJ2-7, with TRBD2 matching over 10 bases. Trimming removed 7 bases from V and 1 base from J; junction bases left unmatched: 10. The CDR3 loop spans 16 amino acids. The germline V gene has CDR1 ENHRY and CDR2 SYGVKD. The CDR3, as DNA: TGTGCCATCAAGGGGACTAGCGCTCTTCAATCCTACGAGCAGTACTTC. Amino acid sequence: CAIKGTSALQSYEQYF.

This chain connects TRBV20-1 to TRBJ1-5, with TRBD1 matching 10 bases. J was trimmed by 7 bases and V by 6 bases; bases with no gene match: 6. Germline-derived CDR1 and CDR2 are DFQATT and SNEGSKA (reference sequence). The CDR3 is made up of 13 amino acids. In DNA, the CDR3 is TGCAGTGCGGGGACAGGGGTCGGACAGCCCCAGCATTTT. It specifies CSAGTGVGQPQHF.

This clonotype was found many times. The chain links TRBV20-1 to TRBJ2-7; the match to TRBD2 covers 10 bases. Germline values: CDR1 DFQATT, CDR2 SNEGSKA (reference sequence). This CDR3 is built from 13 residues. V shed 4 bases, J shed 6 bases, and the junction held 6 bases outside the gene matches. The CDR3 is CSAKLAGVGEQYF. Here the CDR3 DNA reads TGCAGTGCTAAGCTAGCGGGAGTGGGCGAGCAGTACTTC.

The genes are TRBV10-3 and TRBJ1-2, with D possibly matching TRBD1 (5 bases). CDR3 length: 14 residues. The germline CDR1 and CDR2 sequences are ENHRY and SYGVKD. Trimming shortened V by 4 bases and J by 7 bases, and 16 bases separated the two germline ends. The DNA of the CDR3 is TGTGCCATCAGTGGAGACTATCTCGGGGGTGGCTACACCTTC. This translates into CAISGDYLGGGYTF.

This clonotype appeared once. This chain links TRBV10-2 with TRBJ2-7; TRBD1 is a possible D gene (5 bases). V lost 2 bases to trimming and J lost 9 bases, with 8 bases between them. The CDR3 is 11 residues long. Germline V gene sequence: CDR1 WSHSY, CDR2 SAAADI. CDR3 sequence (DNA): TGCGCCAGCAGTGAGGGGGCTGGGCAGTACTTC. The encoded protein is CASSEGAGQYF.

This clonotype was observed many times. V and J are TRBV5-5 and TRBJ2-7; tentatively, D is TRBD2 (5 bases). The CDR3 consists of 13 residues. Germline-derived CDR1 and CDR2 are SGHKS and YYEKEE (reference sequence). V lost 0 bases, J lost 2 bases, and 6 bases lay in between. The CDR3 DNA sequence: TGTGCCAGCAGCTTGGGGACTCCCTACGAGCAGTACTTC. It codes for CASSLGTPYEQYF. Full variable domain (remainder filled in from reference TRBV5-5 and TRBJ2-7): DAGVTQSPTHLIKTRGQQVTLRCSPISGHKSVSWYQQVLGQGPQFIFQYYEKEERGRGNFPDRFSARQFPNYSSELNVNALLLGDSALYLCASSLGTPYEQYFGPGTRLTVT.

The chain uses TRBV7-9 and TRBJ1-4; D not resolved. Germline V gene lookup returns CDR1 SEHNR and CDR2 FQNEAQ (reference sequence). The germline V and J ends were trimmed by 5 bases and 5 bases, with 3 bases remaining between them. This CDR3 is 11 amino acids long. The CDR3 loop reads CASSTNEKLFF. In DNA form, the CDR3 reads TGTGCCAGCAGCACAAATGAAAAACTGTTTTTT.

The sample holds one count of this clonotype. Written as DNA, the CDR3 is TGTGCCATCAGTGTGGAGGGCGCGGGGGGCTACACCTTC. Its protein is CAISVEGAGGYTF. The V and J genes are TRBV10-3 and TRBJ1-2; no firm D call. CDR1 is ENHRY, CDR2 SYGVKD, per germline. With 4 bases removed from V and 8 bases from J, the gap between germline ends came to 14 bases. The CDR3 loop spans 13 amino acids.

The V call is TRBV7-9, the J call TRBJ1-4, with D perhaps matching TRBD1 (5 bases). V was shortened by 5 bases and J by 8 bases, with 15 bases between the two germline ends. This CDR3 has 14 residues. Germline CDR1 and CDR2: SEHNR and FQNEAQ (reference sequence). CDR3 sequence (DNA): TGTGCCAGCAGCCCACCGGGGGTTTTGGAAAAACTGTTTTTT. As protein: CASSPPGVLEKLFF.

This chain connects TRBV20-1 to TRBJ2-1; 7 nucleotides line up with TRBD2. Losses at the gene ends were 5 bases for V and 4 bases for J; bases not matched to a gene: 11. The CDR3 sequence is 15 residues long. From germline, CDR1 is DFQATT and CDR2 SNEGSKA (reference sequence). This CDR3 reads CSARRELSLYNEQFF. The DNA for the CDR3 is TGCAGTGCTCGGCGGGAGCTTTCCCTGTACAATGAGCAGTTCTTC.

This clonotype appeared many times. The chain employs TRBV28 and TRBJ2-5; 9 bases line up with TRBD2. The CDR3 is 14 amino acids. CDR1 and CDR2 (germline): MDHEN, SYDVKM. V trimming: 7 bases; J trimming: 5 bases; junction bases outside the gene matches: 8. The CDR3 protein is CASILSGSGETQYF. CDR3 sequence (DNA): TGTGCCAGCATCCTTAGCGGGAGCGGGGAGACCCAGTACTTC. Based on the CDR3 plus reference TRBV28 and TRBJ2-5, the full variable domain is DVKVTQSSRYLVKRTGEKVFLECVQDMDHENMFWYRQDPGLGLRLIYFSYDVKMKEKGDIPEGYSVSREKKERFSLILESASTNQTSMYLCASILSGSGETQYFGPGTRLLVL.

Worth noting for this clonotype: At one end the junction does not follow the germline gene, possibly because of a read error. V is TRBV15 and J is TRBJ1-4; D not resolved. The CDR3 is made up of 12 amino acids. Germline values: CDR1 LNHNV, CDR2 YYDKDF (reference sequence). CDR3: CATSRTGEKLLF. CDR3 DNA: TGTGCCACCAGCAGGACCGGTGAAAAGCTGCTTTTT.

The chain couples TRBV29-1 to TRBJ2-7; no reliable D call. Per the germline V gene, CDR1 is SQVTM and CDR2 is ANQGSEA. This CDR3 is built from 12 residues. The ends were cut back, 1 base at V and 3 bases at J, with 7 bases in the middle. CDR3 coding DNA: TGCAGCGTTGAAGCCACGGACTACGAGCAGTACTTC. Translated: CSVEATDYEQYF.

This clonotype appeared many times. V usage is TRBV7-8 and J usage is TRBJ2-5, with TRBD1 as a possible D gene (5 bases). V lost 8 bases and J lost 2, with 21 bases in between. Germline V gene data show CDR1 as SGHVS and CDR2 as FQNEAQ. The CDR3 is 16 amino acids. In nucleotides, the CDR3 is TGTGCCAGCCGATTTCTTCATCCGACAGAACAAGAGACCCAGTACTTC. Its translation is CASRFLHPTEQETQYF. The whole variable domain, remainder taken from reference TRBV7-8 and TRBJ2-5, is GAGVSQSPRYKVAKRGQDVALRCDPISGHVSLFWYQQALGQGPEFLTYFQNEAQLDKSGLPSDRFFAERPEGSVSTLKIQRTQQEDSAVYLCASRFLHPTEQETQYFGPGTRLLVL.

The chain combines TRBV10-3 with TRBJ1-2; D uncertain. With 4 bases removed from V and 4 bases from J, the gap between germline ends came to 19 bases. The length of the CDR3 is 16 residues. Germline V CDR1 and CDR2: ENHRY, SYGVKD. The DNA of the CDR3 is TGTGCCATCAGTGCGGGAGAGGCCGTTATGAGCTATGGCTACACCTTC. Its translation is CAISAGEAVMSYGYTF.

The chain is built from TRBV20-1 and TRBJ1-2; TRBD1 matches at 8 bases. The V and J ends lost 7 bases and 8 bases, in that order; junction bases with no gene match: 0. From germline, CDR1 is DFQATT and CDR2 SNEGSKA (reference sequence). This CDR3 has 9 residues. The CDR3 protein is CSGTGGYTF. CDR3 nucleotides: TGCAGTGGGACAGGGGGCTACACCTTC.

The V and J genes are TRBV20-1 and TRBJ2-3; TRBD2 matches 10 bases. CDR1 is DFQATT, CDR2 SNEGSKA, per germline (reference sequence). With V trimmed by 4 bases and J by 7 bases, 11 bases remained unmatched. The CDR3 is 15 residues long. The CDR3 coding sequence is TGCAGTGCTACACACCCTAGCGGGAGTCCGTATACGCAGTATTTT. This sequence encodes CSATHPSGSPYTQYF.

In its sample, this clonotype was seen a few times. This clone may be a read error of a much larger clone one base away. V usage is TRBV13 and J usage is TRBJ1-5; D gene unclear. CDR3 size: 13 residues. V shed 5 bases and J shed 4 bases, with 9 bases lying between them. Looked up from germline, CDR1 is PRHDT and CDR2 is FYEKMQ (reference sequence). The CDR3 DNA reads TGTGCCAGCAGCCTTAAAAGGAATCAGCCCCAGCATTTT. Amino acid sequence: CASSLKRNQPQHF.

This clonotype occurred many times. Written as DNA, the CDR3 is TGTGCCAGCAGCTCCTTGACAGGGGAAAAACTGTTTTTT. Its translation is CASSSLTGEKLFF. The V call is TRBV11-2, the J call TRBJ1-4, with 7 bases lining up with TRBD1. Per the germline V gene, CDR1 is SGHAT and CDR2 is FQNNGV. The CDR3 extends over 13 amino acids. V trimming: 4 bases; J trimming: 8 bases; junction bases outside the gene matches: 4.